This T cell receptor beta chain was found in a study of T cell repertoires in cytomegalovirus infection. For the study at large: Matching HLA type and CMV infection were both indicated by public TCR beta signatures.

Trimming removed 3 bases from V and 4 bases from J, with 12 bases in between. The germline V gene encodes CDR1 DFQATT and CDR2 SNEGSKA (reference sequence). The CDR3 has 13 residues. A word on this clonotype: Its target is not known.

TCRdb redid the calling of the reads with MiXCR, one entry per CDR3 protein. Among approximately 990,000 distinct CDR3 sequences listed, 31% were seen once. The origin of this receptor is a human donor in good health (CMV status not recorded). Some clones in this sample may be carry-over from other donors' samples. The sample was cultured CD8+ T cells from PBMCs, taken from culture after CMV antigen stimulation. V and J are TRBV20-1 and TRBJ2-5; TRBD1 or TRBD2 may be the D gene (6 bases each). The CDR3 is CSASGGRGETQYF. CDR3 coding DNA: TGCAGTGCTAGCGGGGGCCGGGGAGAGACCCAGTACTTC.